The T cell receptor beta chain described here comes from a study of shared clonotypes between healthy human individuals. Study-wide context: Every donor yielded three CD4 naive, three CD4 memory, two CD8 naive and one CD8 memory plate.

The germline V gene encodes CDR1 MNHEY and CDR2 SMNVEV (reference sequence). V dropped 6 bases and J dropped 0 bases, with 3 bases sitting between them. The CDR3 covers 13 residues. Selected positively for CCR7 and CD45RO-negative, naive CD8 cells excluded terminally differentiated effector memory CD45RA+ cells. Profiling relied on immunoSEQ multiplex PCR, and the TCRdb table lists in-frame clones only, not all of them. The table has hundreds of thousands of clones, roughly 98% seen once. A note on this clone: Antigen specificity is unknown.

Study-wide points: The study sampled only blood, and tissue repertoires likely differ.

The sequence came from a man under 40 in good health. The rearrangement links TRBV27 to TRBJ2-6; no clear D gene. What was sequenced was naive CD8+ T cells sorted from blood. The CDR3 DNA is TGTGCCAGCAGGTACTCTGGGGCCAACGTCCTGACTTTC. Its translation: CASRYSGANVLTF.